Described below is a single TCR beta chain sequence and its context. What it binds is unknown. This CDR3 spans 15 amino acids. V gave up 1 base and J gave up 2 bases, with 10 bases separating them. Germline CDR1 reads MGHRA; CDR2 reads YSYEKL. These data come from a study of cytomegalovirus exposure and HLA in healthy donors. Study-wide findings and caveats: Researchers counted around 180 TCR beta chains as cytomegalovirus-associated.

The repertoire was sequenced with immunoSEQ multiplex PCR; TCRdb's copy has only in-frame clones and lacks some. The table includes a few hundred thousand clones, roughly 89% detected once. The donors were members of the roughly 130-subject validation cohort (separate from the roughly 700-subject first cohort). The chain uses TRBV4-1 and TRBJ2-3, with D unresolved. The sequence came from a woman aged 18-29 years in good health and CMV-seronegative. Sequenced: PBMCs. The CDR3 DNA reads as TGCGCCAGCAGCCAAGTGGCGGCAGCCACAGATACGCAGTATTTT. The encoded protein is CASSQVAAATDTQYF.